This entry is about one T cell receptor (beta chain). The data are from a study of identical twins. With 0 bases clipped from V and 6 bases from J, the junction kept 8 bases outside the gene matches. This CDR3 comprises 16 residues. In germline, CDR1 is LGHNA, CDR2 YNFKEQ. TCRdb reprocessed the 5' RACE reads with MiXCR, giving one entry per CDR3 protein. The sample lists 700,000 or so distinct CDR3 sequences, about 9.4% seen once, with more than 0.75% in the top ten. This same sample was also taken into another study, of yellow fever vaccine responses in identical twins. According to that study: Twin vaccine T cell responses reportedly seemed partly convergent, partly personalized.

The source of this sequence is a woman aged 18 to 35 in good health. The sample was PBMCs. The gene calls are TRBV4-2 and TRBJ2-3, with 8 nucleotides matching TRBD2. The CDR3 sequence: CASSQDTGGGTDTQYF. The DNA for the CDR3 is TGTGCCAGCAGCCAAGATACGGGGGGGGGAACGGATACGCAGTATTTT.